A selection of T cell receptor beta chains follows, all from one sample in a study of blood T cells in healthy people across ages. TCRdb recomputed calls from the 5' RACE reads with MiXCR, one row per CDR3 protein. The table includes approximately 1,000,000 distinct CDR3 sequences, 35% to 45% detected once. The specimen sequenced was blood. These receptors all come from a man younger than 35 in good health. Both conserved end residues are part of each CDR3. The D gene is left open where the match is weak. Size tells how often a clone was seen (once, few, many) or the class of an expanded clone, and some rows leave it out.

D: -; V: TRBV7-2; J: TRBJ1-5; size: -; CDR3: CASSLLGQGFGEPQHF
D: -; V: TRBV20-1; J: TRBJ2-7; size: many; CDR3: CSASQGEFYEQYF
D: TRBD1; V: TRBV6-2/TRBV6-3; J: TRBJ1-5; size: few; CDR3: CCRTGPTNQPQHF
D: -; V: TRBV7-9; J: TRBJ1-2; size: few; CDR3: CASSRTELYGYTF
D: TRBD1; V: TRBV19; J: TRBJ1-2; size: -; CDR3: CASSTGQAGDENYGYTF
D: -; V: TRBV29-1; J: TRBJ2-7; size: few; CDR3: CSVVGGGPSYEQYF
D: TRBD1; V: TRBV10-3; J: TRBJ1-6; size: -; CDR3: CAITQETGGGSPLHF
D: -; V: TRBV4-1; J: TRBJ1-1; size: few; CDR3: CASSQEPFTEAFF
D: TRBD1; V: TRBV18; J: TRBJ1-5; size: -; CDR3: CASSPGTDFNQPQHF
D: -; V: TRBV6-5; J: TRBJ2-5; size: -; CDR3: CASGYSAGALQETQYF
D: TRBD2; V: TRBV4-2; J: TRBJ2-2; size: -; CDR3: CASSSRTSGATGELFF
D: TRBD2; V: TRBV9; J: -; size: -; CDR3: CASSVFSSGGGKNIQYF
D: -; V: TRBV12-3/TRBV12-4; J: TRBJ2-1; size: few; CDR3: CASSLEEDEQFF
D: -; V: TRBV7-2; J: TRBJ1-4; size: many; CDR3: CASSLEANEKLFF
D: TRBD2; V: TRBV7-2; J: TRBJ2-1; size: -; CDR3: CASSPNRLADEQFF
D: -; V: TRBV7-6; J: TRBJ2-6; size: -; CDR3: CASSSFGETYSGANVLTF